This T cell receptor (beta chain) is drawn from a study of PD-1 blockade in classical Hodgkin lymphoma. General observations from the study: Newly diagnosed patients reportedly had lower baseline TCR diversity than healthy donors.

Note on this clone: Its antigen is unknown.

Relapses following autologous stem cell transplantation were seen in all patients, with brentuximab vedotin exposure varying. Assay used: immunoSEQ multiplex PCR; TCRdb lists only in-frame clones, some missing. Here the sample spans about 63,000 clones, approximately 90% being singletons. V was shortened by 2 bases and J by 0 bases, with 11 bases between the two germline ends. Germline values: CDR1 MDHEN, CDR2 SYDVKM. This CDR3 has 16 residues. This specimen was peripheral blood mononuclear cells (PBMCs), taken before the second cycle of nivolumab. The sequence was collected from a human donor with classical Hodgkin lymphoma. This chain uses TRBV28 with TRBJ1-5; the D is unclear. The CDR3, as DNA: TGTGCCAGCAGTTTAGCTCTCCGCGGTAGCAATCAGCCCCAGCATTTT. Translating it yields CASSLALRGSNQPQHF.